The present entry profiles one T cell receptor beta chain with its context. Its antigen remains unknown. With V trimmed by 1 base and J by 5 bases, 7 bases remained unmatched. The CDR3 has 16 amino acids. Germline assignment: CDR1 SGDLS and CDR2 YYNGEE. Expressed TCRB transcripts were sequenced because the entire RNA isolate underwent reverse transcription. Assay: immunoSEQ multiplex PCR; the TCRdb copy retains only in-frame clones and omits some. The sample carries more than 250,000 clones, approximately 16% recorded once. The entry originates in a study of beta chain features in type 1 diabetes. About the study: Summed over all samples, the examined sorted cells came to 95 million to 130 million.

Overall study results and limits: When Type 1 diabetes patients were examined, their TCRB CDR3s proved moderately but significantly shorter in all four CD4+ subsets.

The sequencing input was naive CD4+ T cells from blood. The origin of this receptor is a man aged 18-30 years with type 1 diabetes. The gene calls are TRBV9 and TRBJ2-3; TRBD2 matches at 10 bases. The CDR3 DNA reads TGTGCCAGCAGCGTACGAGCGGGGGGGCTCAGAGATACGCAGTATTTT. This translates into CASSVRAGGLRDTQYF. Supplemented by reference TRBV9 and TRBJ2-3, the full variable domain reads DSGVTQTPKHLITATGQRVTLRCSPRSGDLSVYWYQQSLDQGLQFLIQYYNGEERAKGNILERFSAQQFPDLHSELNLSSLELGDSALYFCASSVRAGGLRDTQYFGPGTRLTVL.